A single sample gave rise to the 21 T cell receptor beta chains below, sequenced in a study of blood T cells in healthy people across ages. Sample-barcoded 5' priming and a J-beta primer mix drove a second PCR of roughly 7 to 11 cycles. TCRdb recomputed calls from the 5' RACE reads with MiXCR, one row per CDR3 protein. Of approximately 690,000 distinct CDR3 sequences in the sample, about 54% were seen once. Sequences were obtained from blood. Receptor source: a man in his 60s in good health.

The DNA of the CDR3 is TGCGCCAGCAGTGAGTCACGGAAAGGTTCGAACTATGGCTACACCTTC. Its translation: CASSESRKGSNYGYTF. This sequence joins TRBV10-2 and TRBJ1-2; no reliable D call. The germline gives CDR1 WSHSY, CDR2 SAAADI. The V gene lost 0 bases and the J gene lost 2 bases, with 13 bases spanning the gap. The CDR3 has 16 residues.

This clonotype has a handful of counts. The chain uses TRBV29-1 and TRBJ2-5; TRBD2 aligns across 7 bases. With V trimmed by 3 bases and J by 4 bases, 5 bases remained unmatched. Germline V lookup: CDR1 SQVTM, CDR2 ANQGSEA. The CDR3 totals 13 residues. This CDR3 is CSVDLTGGETQYF. For the CDR3, the DNA is TGCAGCGTTGATCTGACGGGAGGAGAGACCCAGTACTTC.

This clonotype has a handful of counts. The chain has TRBV12-3 or TRBV12-4 and TRBJ2-7; D is perhaps TRBD2 (6 bases). CDR3 size: 15 residues. V was clipped by 6 bases and J by 0 bases, with 15 bases between them. CDR3 residues: CASSSIWRGSYEQYF. The CDR3 coding sequence is TGTGCCAGCAGCTCAATTTGGCGGGGCTCCTACGAGCAGTACTTC.

The V and J genes are TRBV4-1 and TRBJ2-2, with D unclear. V lost 2 bases to trimming and J lost 4 bases, with 14 bases between them. The CDR3 length is 16 residues. Germline assignment: CDR1 MGHRA and CDR2 YSYEKL. The DNA for the CDR3 is TGCGCCAGCAGCCAACTCGTGTCGACGATCACCGGGGAGCTGTTTTTT. Its translation is CASSQLVSTITGELFF.

In its sample, this clonotype was seen many times. This chain links TRBV5-1 with TRBJ2-1; 9 nucleotides line up with TRBD1. J lost 5 bases, V lost 3 bases, and 9 bases had no gene match. The CDR3 is 16 residues long. CDR1 and CDR2 from the germline V gene are SGHRS and YFSETQ. The CDR3 DNA sequence: TGCGCCAGCAGCTCCCTGGGACAGGGTAACGACAATGAGCAGTTCTTC. The encoded protein is CASSSLGQGNDNEQFF.

This clonotype turned up a few times. The V gene is TRBV25-1, the J gene TRBJ2-5; tentatively, D is TRBD2 (5 bases). Germline CDR1 is MGHDK and CDR2 is SYGVNS. The CDR3 sequence is 15 residues long. V gave up 0 bases and J gave up 2 bases, with 10 bases separating them. In DNA form, the CDR3 reads TGTGCCAGCAGTGAATATGGAGGAAAACAAGAGACCCAGTACTTC. This gives the protein CASSEYGGKQETQYF.

This chain uses TRBV20-1 with TRBJ2-3, with D possibly matching TRBD2 (6 bases). The CDR3 length is 18 residues. CDR1 DFQATT and CDR2 SNEGSKA come from the germline V gene (reference sequence). Trimming removed 1 base at V and 4 bases at J, with 24 bases between. CDR3 nucleotide sequence: TGCAGTGCTAGAGGGGATTTCTCGCGGGATGTAGTAGCAGATACGCAGTATTTT. Translated: CSARGDFSRDVVADTQYF.

This clonotype is a singleton in its sample. The V gene is TRBV29-1, the J gene TRBJ1-5; 9 nucleotides line up with TRBD1. Germline V gene lookup returns CDR1 SQVTM and CDR2 ANQGSEA. V lost 7 bases and J lost 4; bases outside the gene matches: 8. The CDR3 is 14 amino acids. This CDR3 reads CSALGTGLNQPQHF. The CDR3 nucleotides read TGCAGCGCTCTAGGGACAGGGTTAAATCAGCCCCAGCATTTT.

This clonotype has only one observation. The rearrangement links TRBV7-9 to TRBJ1-4, with D unclear. Germline V gene data show CDR1 as SEHNR and CDR2 as FQNEAQ (reference sequence). The CDR3 runs to 14 residues. Trimming removed 5 bases from V and 4 bases from J, with 11 bases in between. CDR3 in DNA: TGTGCCAGCAGCCCAGGACGGCATAATGAAAAACTGTTTTTT. Its translation: CASSPGRHNEKLFF.

This clonotype turned up a few times. The V call is TRBV12-5, the J call TRBJ2-7, with TRBD2 matching over 11 bases. The CDR3 is 15 amino acids. CDR1 is LGHNT and CDR2 is FRNRAP in the germline V gene. Trimming took 3 bases from V and 2 from J; bases not matched to a gene: 3. The CDR3 loop is CASGFLAGGTYEQYF. CDR3 DNA: TGTGCTAGTGGTTTCCTAGCGGGGGGAACCTACGAGCAGTACTTC.

This clonotype was found a few times. This chain joins TRBV3-1 and TRBJ1-2; D not resolved. The CDR3 contains 16 residues. Germline assignment: CDR1 LGHDT and CDR2 YNNKEL (reference sequence). The germline V and J ends were trimmed by 0 bases and 4 bases, with 15 bases remaining between them. CDR3 region: CASSQDLSSAGYGYTF. The CDR3 DNA reads as TGTGCCAGCAGCCAAGATCTTAGCAGCGCCGGCTATGGCTACACCTTC.

This clonotype was found a few times. J is TRBJ2-3 and V is TRBV14; D call uncertain. Trimming removed 4 bases at V and 5 bases at J, with 7 bases between. The CDR3 totals 12 residues. CDR1 and CDR2 from the germline V gene are SGHDN and FVKESK. This CDR3 is CASSLYEDTQYF. DNA for the CDR3: TGTGCCAGCAGCCTGTATGAAGATACGCAGTATTTT.

The genes are TRBV3-1 and TRBJ1-1, with D perhaps TRBD1 (6 bases). Germline values: CDR1 LGHDT, CDR2 YNNKEL (reference sequence). The CDR3 sequence is 14 residues long. V shed 8 bases and J shed 3 bases, with 16 bases lying between them. Written as DNA, the CDR3 is TGTGCCAGCGGAAGGGTCGGGGGCGACACTGAAGCTTTCTTT. Translated: CASGRVGGDTEAFF.

The CDR3 protein is CASSLSGGPQYF. CDR3 bases: TGTGCCAGCAGTTTATCGGGAGGGCCGCAGTATTTT. The rearrangement joins TRBV27 to TRBJ2-3, with TRBD2 matching 7 bases. CDR3 size: 12 residues. Trimming removed 0 bases from V and 10 bases from J; junction bases left unmatched: 1. Germline loops: CDR1 MNHEY, CDR2 SMNVEV (reference sequence).

The J gene is TRBJ2-6, the V gene TRBV2; D is ambiguous. This CDR3 contains 16 residues. Germline V gene data show CDR1 as SNHLY and CDR2 as FYNNEI. V was shortened by 5 bases and J by 0 bases, with 11 bases between the two germline ends. DNA for the CDR3: TGTGCCAGCAGTCTTCGTCAGAGCTCTGGGGCCAACGTCCTGACTTTC. Encoded protein: CASSLRQSSGANVLTF.

The genes are TRBV5-1 and TRBJ1-1; possible D gene TRBD1, 5 bases. The CDR3 extends over 17 amino acids. Trimming cost V 1 base and J 0 bases, with 16 bases left between them. CDR1 is SGHRS, CDR2 YFSETQ, per germline. As DNA, the CDR3 is TGCGCCAGCAGCTTGTCTGGGGGTGGGTGGATGAACACTGAAGCTTTCTTT. Translated: CASSLSGGGWMNTEAFF.

This clonotype was observed a few times. The rearrangement uses TRBV4-1 and TRBJ2-4, with 9 bases identical to TRBD1. The tail of the sequence fits TRBJ2-7 better, so the J call may be wrong. Germline-derived CDR1 and CDR2 are MGHRA and YSYEKL. CDR3 size: 14 residues. In nucleotides, the CDR3 is TGCGCCAGCAGCCAACGGGACAGGGCCTACGAGCAGTACTTC. It encodes CASSQRDRAYEQYF.

This clonotype was seen only a few times. The V gene is TRBV10-3, the J gene TRBJ1-2, with D possibly TRBD1 on 6 matching bases. The V gene lost 7 bases and the J gene lost 0 bases, with 12 bases spanning the gap. This CDR3 is 14 amino acids long. Germline V CDR1 and CDR2: ENHRY, SYGVKD. CDR3 DNA sequence: TGTGCCATCACCCAGGACAGCTCTAACTATGGCTACACCTTC. Its protein product is CAITQDSSNYGYTF.

The V call is TRBV9, the J call TRBJ2-7, with 8 bases matching TRBD1. After removal of 6 bases from V and 0 bases from J, the junction contained 5 bases not matched to a gene. The CDR3 spans 14 residues. Germline-derived CDR1 and CDR2 are SGDLS and YYNGEE. The CDR3 spells CASNPTGVSYEQYF. The CDR3 DNA reads as TGTGCCAGCAACCCGACAGGGGTCTCCTACGAGCAGTACTTC.

This rearrangement joins TRBV2 to TRBJ2-2; 8 bases line up with TRBD2. CDR1 and CDR2 (germline): SNHLY, FYNNEI. There are 15 residues in the CDR3. V shed 7 bases and J 0 bases; nucleotides not matched to a gene: 4. In DNA, the CDR3 is TGTGCCAGCACCCGAGCGGGGGCGAACACCGGGGAGCTGTTTTTT. As protein: CASTRAGANTGELFF. Supplemented by reference TRBV2 and TRBJ2-2, the full variable domain reads EPEVTQTPSHQVTQMGQEVILRCVPISNHLYFYWYRQILGQKVEFLVSFYNNEISEKSEIFDDQFSVERPDGSNFTLKIRSTKLEDSAMYFCASTRAGANTGELFFGEGSRLTVL.

The chain couples TRBV19 to TRBJ2-1; 9 bases map to TRBD1. Germline V gene data show CDR1 as LNHDA and CDR2 as SQIVND (reference sequence). The CDR3 totals 15 residues. J was trimmed by 5 bases and V by 1 base; bases with no gene match: 3. This CDR3 reads CASSIGQGVDNEQFF. The CDR3 bases are TGTGCCAGTAGTATAGGACAGGGGGTAGACAATGAGCAGTTCTTC.